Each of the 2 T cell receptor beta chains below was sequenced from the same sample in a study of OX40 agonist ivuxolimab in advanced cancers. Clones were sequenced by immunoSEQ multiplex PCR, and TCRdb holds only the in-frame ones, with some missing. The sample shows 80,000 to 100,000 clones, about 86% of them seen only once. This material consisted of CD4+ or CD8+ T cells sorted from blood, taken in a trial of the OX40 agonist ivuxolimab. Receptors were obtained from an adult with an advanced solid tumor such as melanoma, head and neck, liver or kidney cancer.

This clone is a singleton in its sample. CDR3 amino acids: CASSLSRAYEQYF. The CDR3 bases are TGTGCCAGCAGTTTGAGCAGGGCCTACGAGCAGTACTTC. The chain is built from TRBV27 and TRBJ2-7; a possible D gene is TRBD1 (5 bases). Germline CDR1 is MNHEY and CDR2 is SMNVEV (reference sequence). The CDR3 extends over 13 amino acids. V lost 3 bases and J 2 bases, leaving 8 bases between the germline ends.

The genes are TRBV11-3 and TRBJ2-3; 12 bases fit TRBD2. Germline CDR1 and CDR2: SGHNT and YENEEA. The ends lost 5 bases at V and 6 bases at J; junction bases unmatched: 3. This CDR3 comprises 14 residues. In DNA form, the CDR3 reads TGTGCCAGCAGCCCAGGGACTAGCGGGGATACGCAGTATTTT. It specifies CASSPGTSGDTQYF.